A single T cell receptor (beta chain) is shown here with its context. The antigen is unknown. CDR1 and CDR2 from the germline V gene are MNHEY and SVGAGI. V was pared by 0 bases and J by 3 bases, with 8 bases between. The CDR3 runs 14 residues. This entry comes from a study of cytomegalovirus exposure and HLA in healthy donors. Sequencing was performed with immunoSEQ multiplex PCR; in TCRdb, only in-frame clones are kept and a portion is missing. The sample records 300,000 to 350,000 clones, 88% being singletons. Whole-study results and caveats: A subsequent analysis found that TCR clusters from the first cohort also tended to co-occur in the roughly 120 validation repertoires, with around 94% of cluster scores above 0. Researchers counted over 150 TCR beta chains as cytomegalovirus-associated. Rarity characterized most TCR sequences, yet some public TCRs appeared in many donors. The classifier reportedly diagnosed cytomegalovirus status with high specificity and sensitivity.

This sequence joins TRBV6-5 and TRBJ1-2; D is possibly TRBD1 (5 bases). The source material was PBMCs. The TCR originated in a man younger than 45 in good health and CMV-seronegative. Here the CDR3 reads CASSYSAGHYGYTF. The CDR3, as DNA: TGTGCCAGCAGTTACTCAGCAGGGCACTATGGCTACACCTTC.